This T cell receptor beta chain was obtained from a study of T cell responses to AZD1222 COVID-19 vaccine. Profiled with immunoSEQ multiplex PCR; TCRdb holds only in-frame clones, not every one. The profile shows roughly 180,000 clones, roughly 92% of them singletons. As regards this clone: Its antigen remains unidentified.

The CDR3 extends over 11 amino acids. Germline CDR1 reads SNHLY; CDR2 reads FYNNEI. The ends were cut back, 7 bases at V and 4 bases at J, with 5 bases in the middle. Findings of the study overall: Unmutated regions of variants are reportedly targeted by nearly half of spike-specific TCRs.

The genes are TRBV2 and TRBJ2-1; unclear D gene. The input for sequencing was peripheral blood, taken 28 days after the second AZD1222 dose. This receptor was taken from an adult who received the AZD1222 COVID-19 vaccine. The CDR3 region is CASNLYNEQFF. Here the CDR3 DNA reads TGTGCCAGCAACCTATACAATGAGCAGTTCTTC.